Included here is one T cell receptor beta chain sequence, with context. Unique molecular identifiers featured in how the TCRbeta library was prepared. One entry per CDR3 protein, called by TCRdb with MiXCR from the PCR reads. This sample yields approximately 980,000 distinct CDR3 sequences, of which less than 30% are seen a single time; roughly 30% belongs to the top ten. The V gene lost 3 bases and the J gene lost 4 bases, with 15 bases spanning the gap. This CDR3 is built from 16 residues. From germline, CDR1 is MDHEN and CDR2 SYDVKM. The sample is drawn from a study of T-cell reconstitution after alpha-beta-depleted transplantation in children.

The rearrangement uses TRBV28 and TRBJ2-2; D not certain. The receptor comes from a boy in the first two years of life who had a stem cell transplant for SCID, so the T cells may come from the graft donor. Specimen: PBMCs, mostly from graft donor cells, collected 360 days after TCRalphabeta/CD19-depleted stem cell transplant. CDR3 sequence reads: CASSLGFGSGTGELFF. The CDR3 DNA follows: TGTGCCAGCAGTTTGGGTTTCGGGTCTGGCACCGGGGAGCTGTTTTTT. Based on the CDR3 plus reference TRBV28 and TRBJ2-2, the full variable domain is DVKVTQSSRYLVKRTGEKVFLECVQDMDHENMFWYRQDPGLGLRLIYFSYDVKMKEKGDIPEGYSVSREKKERFSLILESASTNQTSMYLCASSLGFGSGTGELFFGEGSRLTVL.